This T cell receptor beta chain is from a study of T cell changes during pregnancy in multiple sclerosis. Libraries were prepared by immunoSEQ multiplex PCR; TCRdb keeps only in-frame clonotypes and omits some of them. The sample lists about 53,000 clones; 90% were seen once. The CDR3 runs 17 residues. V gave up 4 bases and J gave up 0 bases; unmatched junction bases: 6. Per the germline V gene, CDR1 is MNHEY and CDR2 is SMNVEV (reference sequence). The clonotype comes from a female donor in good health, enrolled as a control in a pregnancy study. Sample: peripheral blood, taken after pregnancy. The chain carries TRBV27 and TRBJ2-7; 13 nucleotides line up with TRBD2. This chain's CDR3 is CASSSFGLAGASYEQYF. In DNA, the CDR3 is TGTGCCAGCAGTTCCTTCGGACTAGCGGGAGCCTCCTACGAGCAGTACTTC.